Below, 18 T cell receptor beta chains from the same sample are listed, as sequenced in a study of glioma-infiltrating T cells. Using RNA template, CDR3s of TCR alpha and beta were amplified with iRepertoire arm-PCR. One entry per CDR3 protein results from TCRdb running MiXCR on the multiplex PCR reads. The sample shows more than 90,000 distinct CDR3 sequences, 35% to 45% of them seen only once. Sample: glioma tissue, nonneoplastic brain tissue, or PBMCs (not recorded which). Source of these receptors: a human donor with low-grade glioma or glioblastoma, undergoing nonglioma brain surgery, or in good health (not recorded which).

With regard to this clonotype: This may come from a read error, since a much larger clone is one base off. This sequence joins TRBV19 and TRBJ2-5; TRBD1 matches 7 bases. Germline V gene lookup returns CDR1 LNHDA and CDR2 SQIVND (reference sequence). The V and J ends lost 4 bases and 5 bases, in that order; junction bases with no gene match: 4. There are 13 residues in the CDR3. The CDR3 DNA is TGTGCCAGTAGTACTGACAGGGAGGAGACCCAGTACTTC. Translation gives CASSTDREETQYF.

This clonotype was seen repeatedly, ten times or more. The chain employs TRBV2 and TRBJ2-1, with no clear D. The CDR3 runs to 13 residues. The germline V gene has CDR1 SNHLY and CDR2 FYNNEI. Trimming pared 3 bases from V and 3 bases from J, leaving 6 bases between. The DNA of the CDR3 is TGTGCCAGCAGTGAGGTGGGCTACAATGAGCAGTTCTTC. It translates to CASSEVGYNEQFF.

This clonotype was found many times. This chain uses TRBV6-4 with TRBJ2-3; maybe TRBD2 (6 bases). Trimming removed 5 bases at V and 0 bases at J, with 6 bases between. The CDR3 has 13 amino acids. CDR1 and CDR2 from the germline V gene are MRHNA and SNTAGT. CDR3 in amino acids: CASSSGSTDTQYF. The DNA of the CDR3 is TGTGCCAGCAGTAGCGGGAGCACAGATACGCAGTATTTT.

This clonotype has a count of ten or more. J is TRBJ1-5 and V is TRBV4-3; weak D call: TRBD1 (5 bases). V lost 1 base, J lost 4 bases, and 5 bases lay in between. The CDR3 length is 13 residues. Germline CDR1 reads LGHNA; CDR2 reads YSLEER. CDR3 sequence (DNA): TGCGCCAGCAGCCAAGGGGGGAATCAGCCCCAGCATTTT. The encoded protein is CASSQGGNQPQHF.

This clonotype was observed many times. This chain joins TRBV12-5 and TRBJ2-1; no clear D gene. The V gene's germline CDR1 is LGHNT and CDR2 FRNRAP. V shed 6 bases and J shed 7 bases, with 7 bases lying between them. The CDR3 loop spans 11 amino acids. CDR3 in amino acids: CASGIENEQFF. CDR3 bases: TGTGCTAGTGGAATTGAGAATGAGCAGTTCTTC.

This clonotype was detected ten times or more. The chain uses TRBV7-8 and TRBJ1-6; D perhaps matches TRBD1 (5 bases). Trimming shortened V by 3 bases and J by 7 bases, and 16 bases separated the two germline ends. Germline CDR1 reads SGHVS; CDR2 reads FQNEAQ. The CDR3 length is 16 residues. CDR3 in amino acids: CASSFSGAGKNSPLHF. The CDR3 nucleotides are TGTGCCAGCAGCTTTAGCGGGGCAGGGAAGAATTCACCCCTCCACTTT.

The count of this clonotype is one. This rearrangement joins TRBV4-1 to TRBJ2-5, with TRBD2 matching 10 bases. Germline assignment: CDR1 MGHRA and CDR2 YSYEKL. V was pared by 0 bases and J by 0 bases, with 1 base of the junction left unmatched. This CDR3 is built from 16 residues. The CDR3 nucleotides are TGCGCCAGCAGCCAAGAGGGACTAGCGCACCAAGAGACCCAGTACTTC. This translates into CASSQEGLAHQETQYF.

Ten or more counts support this clonotype. The chain employs TRBV2 and TRBJ2-5; D possibly corresponds to TRBD1 (5 bases). Germline V gene lookup returns CDR1 SNHLY and CDR2 FYNNEI. The V gene lost 6 bases and the J gene lost 2 bases, with 13 bases spanning the gap. The CDR3 extends over 14 amino acids. CDR3 DNA: TGTGCCAGCAGGGGTGGCAGGACACAAGAGACCCAGTACTTC. As protein: CASRGGRTQETQYF.

In this sample, this clonotype turned up many times. V usage is TRBV19 and J usage is TRBJ2-2; TRBD2 might be the D (5 bases). Per germline, CDR1 LNHDA and CDR2 SQIVND (reference sequence). The CDR3 spans 15 residues. Deletions cut 3 bases from V and 0 bases from J, with 8 bases between. The CDR3 bases are TGTGCCAGTAGTATTAATAGCGCGAACACCGGGGAGCTGTTTTTT. Translation gives CASSINSANTGELFF.

This clonotype was found many times. The rearrangement links TRBV28 to TRBJ2-3; 11 bases map to TRBD2. Germline V gene data show CDR1 as MDHEN and CDR2 as SYDVKM. Losses at the gene ends were 6 bases for V and 3 bases for J; bases not matched to a gene: 5. There are 15 residues in the CDR3. CDR3 protein: CASSQTSGSTDTQYF. The CDR3 DNA follows: TGTGCCAGCAGCCAAACTAGCGGGAGTACAGATACGCAGTATTTT. Using reference TRBV28 and TRBJ2-3 for the parts outside the CDR3, the full variable domain is DVKVTQSSRYLVKRTGEKVFLECVQDMDHENMFWYRQDPGLGLRLIYFSYDVKMKEKGDIPEGYSVSREKKERFSLILESASTNQTSMYLCASSQTSGSTDTQYFGPGTRLTVL.

This clonotype was found many times. The chain's CDR3 is CASSQGGQGIFTEAFF. The DNA of the CDR3 is TGTGCCAGCAGCCAAGGGGGGCAGGGGATATTTACTGAAGCTTTCTTT. The chain employs TRBV3-1 and TRBJ1-1; a weak D match, TRBD1 (6 bases). The germline gives CDR1 LGHDT, CDR2 YNNKEL (reference sequence). Deletions cut 1 base from V and 5 bases from J, with 17 bases between. The CDR3 totals 16 residues.

The chain uses TRBV29-1 and TRBJ2-3; D is perhaps TRBD2 (6 bases). Germline values: CDR1 SQVTM, CDR2 ANQGSEA. Trimming left V 4 bases short and J 2 bases short, with 16 bases between. The length of the CDR3 is 15 residues. CDR3 DNA sequence: TGCAGCGTTGGTATGGGGGGACTTTTCACAGATACGCAGTATTTT. This translates into CSVGMGGLFTDTQYF.

About this clonotype: A much larger clone sits a single nucleotide away, making a read error possible. V gene TRBV3-1 combines with J gene TRBJ2-1; TRBD2 matches 14 bases. CDR1 LGHDT and CDR2 YNNKEL come from the germline V gene (reference sequence). There are 14 residues in the CDR3. The CDR3: CASIQGTSGGEQFF. DNA for the CDR3: TGTGCCAGCATCCAAGGGACTAGCGGGGGAGAGCAGTTCTTC.

In this sample, this clonotype turned up many times. The gene calls are TRBV19 and TRBJ2-3, with 9 bases that match TRBD2. The CDR3 is 15 amino acids. With V trimmed by 4 bases and J by 2 bases, 4 bases remained unmatched. The germline V gene has CDR1 LNHDA and CDR2 SQIVND (reference sequence). CDR3 sequence: CASSTRTSVTDTQYF. The CDR3 DNA reads as TGTGCCAGTAGTACAAGGACTAGCGTCACAGATACGCAGTATTTT.

Worth noting for this clonotype: A much more abundant neighbour one base away suggests this may be a read error. The V call is TRBV11-2, the J call TRBJ2-7; D remains ambiguous. The closer fit of TRBJ2-5 to the DNA end suggests the J call may be wrong. CDR1 SGHAT and CDR2 FQNNGV come from the germline V gene. CDR3 length: 14 residues. CDR3 residues: CASTNDRNQETQYF. Here the CDR3 DNA reads TGTGCCAGCACCAACGACCGGAACCAAGAGACCCAGTACTTC.

The DNA for the CDR3 is TGTGCCAGCAGTGCGACAGGGGAGACCCAGTACTTC. Encoded protein: CASSATGETQYF. V and J are TRBV6-2 or TRBV6-3 and TRBJ2-5, with 7 positions matching TRBD1. The CDR3 spans 12 residues. Germline CDR1 MNHEY, CDR2 SVGEGT. V trimming: 5 bases; J trimming: 5 bases; junction bases outside the gene matches: 2.

Ten or more counts support this clonotype. The V and J genes are TRBV19 and TRBJ2-1; no clear D gene. Trimming stripped 8 bases from V and 0 bases from J, with 14 bases between. Germline V gene lookup returns CDR1 LNHDA and CDR2 SQIVND (reference sequence). This CDR3 contains 15 residues. The CDR3 coding sequence is TGTGCCAGTTCGGATCGGAGAAGCTCCTACAATGAGCAGTTCTTC. This sequence encodes CASSDRRSSYNEQFF.

The V and J genes are TRBV27 and TRBJ2-7; TRBD2 agrees at 11 bases. The CDR3 is made up of 18 amino acids. Per germline, CDR1 MNHEY and CDR2 SMNVEV (reference sequence). V shed 7 bases and J 2 bases; nucleotides not matched to a gene: 16. The CDR3 protein is CASIPIAGGGISPYEQYF. CDR3 DNA sequence: TGTGCCAGCATCCCTATAGCGGGAGGGGGCATCTCCCCCTACGAGCAGTACTTC.